This T cell receptor (beta chain) was retrieved from a study of cytomegalovirus exposure and HLA in healthy donors (dated by TCRdb to about 2017). Study-level background: In an earlier analysis of under 750 of the donors, 276 Gb of sequence data and roughly 100 million unique TCR beta sequences from 150 million to 200 million T cells were reported. The genetic ancestry cluster associated with self-reported Caucasian donors included over 65% of the roughly 390 genotyped donors. Roughly 300 gigabases of sequencing data and around 85 million unique TCR sequences made up an early release that covered roughly 670 HLA-typed donors. The T cell repertoires of 700 or so subjects were profiled by immunosequencing and related to cytomegalovirus serostatus. The number of donors typed differed by locus, with 629-630 for A, B, C, DRB1 and DQB1, 522 for DQA1, approximately 570 for DPA1, and around 460 for DPB1. Across 300 to 500 genotyped donors of the cohort, an average of roughly 230,000 unique TCR beta nucleotide sequences per donor were sequenced, and 15% to 20% of those sequences were non-productive. To predict cytomegalovirus infection status, the study combined high-throughput TCR immunosequencing, statistical association of individual TCRs with disease status, and machine learning. Every discovery cohort repertoire had been produced on one sequencing platform. Alongside the repertoire data, information on donor age, sex, ethnicity and CMV serostatus was compiled. Five DR-DQ haplotypes were handled as single units for association and clustering, since linkage in the cohort was strong. The later analysis used no new phenotypic data to find candidate immune exposures, relying instead on TCR beta sequences and their occurrence across donors. Genome-wide SNP genotypes for about 60% of the 666 donors were used in a later genetic analysis, which treated that subset as a discovery cohort. The study aimed to test whether cataloging public T cell receptors could reveal signatures of past pathogen exposure. Besides the first cohort of under 700 subjects, a separate validation cohort made up of about 120 different subjects was used. In an earlier analysis of around 540 of the donors, high-throughput TCR beta sequencing was used to judge whether each TCR beta V gene segment behaved as functional or pseudogenic. A later analysis re-examined previously published TCR beta repertoires from more than 600 donors and added high-resolution HLA genotyping to investigate patterns of TCR occurrence. HLA typing included class I and class II loci at four-digit resolution.

Library preparation employed the immunoSEQ multiplex PCR assay. For the multiplex PCR, a mixture combining 60 forward primers for TCR Vbeta segments and 13 reverse primers for TCR Jbeta segments was used. A multiplex PCR assay on genomic DNA amplified the CDR3 region of rearranged TCR beta genes. On the Illumina HiSeq System, the amplified TCR beta libraries were sequenced as 87-base-pair reads. The authors processed their data as follows. A later analysis tallied some 79 million unique TCR beta chains across the 650 to 750 repertoires, and around 10 million of those chains were shared by two or more donors. Raw reads were error-corrected and collapsed into unique sequences with a nearest-neighbor algorithm that merged closely related sequences to remove PCR and sequencing errors. To assign V, D and J gene segments, CDR3 sequences were aligned to IMGT reference sequences. For a sequence to be retained, at least a six-nucleotide match to both a V gene segment and a J gene segment was required. A rearrangement was called productive if the CDR3 had no stop codons and remained in frame with V and J, and every other rearrangement was called non-productive. Following IMGT convention, CDR3 was defined as the stretch from the second conserved V-encoded cysteine to the conserved J-encoded phenylalanine. Sequences without an unambiguous match to a single V gene segment were excluded from the earlier analysis of a few hundred of the donors. In an earlier analysis of 587 of the donors, a V segment was called functional when productive rearrangements were above 56.7%, and segregating when the standard deviation between donors exceeded 5%. A statistical classification framework was built for diagnosing cytomegalovirus status from the catalog of TCR beta chain sequences. In a later analysis, V and J genes were assigned by comparing TCR nucleotide sequences against IMGT/GENE-DB human TR gene sequences. A later analysis assigned CDR3 sequences and most-parsimonious VDJ recombination scenarios with the TCRdist pipeline. In a later analysis, every TCR beta chain was defined by the combination of its CDR3 amino acid sequence and its V-gene family, and reads without a unique V-gene family were dropped. In a later analysis, approximately 590 highly shared, low-generation-probability nucleotide sequences were removed to address suspected cross-contamination and a sequencing artifact. A later analysis calculated a clonal expansion index for each public chain from normalized within-repertoire ranks of inferred template counts. Generation probabilities in a later analysis came from a VDJ recombination model fitted to out-of-frame rearrangements, and those results were checked against IGoR. In a later analysis, hypergeometric tests were used to score TCR-TCR, TCR-HLA and TCR-CMV co-occurrence, with a repertoire-size bias correction applied to TCR pairs. To estimate false discovery rates, a later analysis permuted the HLA or CMV assignments 20 times. A later analysis grouped co-occurring TCRs with DBSCAN, adding TCRdist sequence similarity when clustering within HLA-allele-positive subsets. Co-occurrence clustering excluded repertoires with fewer than 30,000 or more than 120,000 public chains, plus five with anomalous nucleotide sharing. TCRdb re-hosts the immuneACCESS table, in-frame sequences only. Its copies lack some clones; in the studies checked, an unresolved V gene accounts for under half of them, and the cause for the rest is not known. The V and J calls and clone size come from that table; D and trimming were worked out from the DNA. The sample yields some 150,000 clones; under 80% were counted once. The ten largest clonotypes hold about 4.5% of the sample.

The count of this clone is one. Its target antigen remains unknown. No qualities accompany the bases; no much larger clone lies one base away. The cohort was made up of approximately 670 healthy bone marrow donors. At the time of sampling, all cohort members were nominally healthy, though unrecorded immune exposures were likely present. The donor tested CMV seronegative, placing the donor among the 300 to 400 seronegative members of the cohort. A peripheral blood sample was provided by each donor, and peripheral blood mononuclear cells were used for TCR beta sequencing. Genomic DNA was extracted from the blood cell samples with the Qiagen DNeasy Blood Extraction Kit. Here is what the overall study found, with its caveats: An earlier analysis of approximately 500 of the donors showed that most TCR beta V segments appeared in productive rearrangements either about 87% or about 30% of the time, which broadly matched IMGT annotations. A later genetic analysis reported fewer N-insertions in productive TCRs among donors in an Asian-associated ancestry cluster than the roughly 720-donor mean. A group of highly shared sequence variants was considered likely to be a technical artifact of the sequencing pipeline. Assigning TCR associations to individual alleles was difficult when HLA alleles, especially DR and DQ, strongly co-occurred. In a later analysis, several top co-occurrence clusters were reported to appear linked to parvovirus B19, influenza, CMV and Epstein-Barr virus. Because counts were too low, approximately 15 rarely observed V segments, including chromosome 9 orphons, were excluded from the earlier analysis of several hundred of the donors. Roughly uniform sequencing depth across donors was assumed in presence/absence analyses, although this assumption may not hold. In a later analysis, HLA-associated TCR beta chains showed more clonal expansion and lower generation probabilities than non-associated chains that were equally common. In both the original and validation cohorts, the classifier was reported to diagnose cytomegalovirus status with high specificity and sensitivity. According to the authors, the approach could potentially be generalized to other disease states and immunological phenotypes. The cohort was sequenced for TCR beta chains only, and without alpha or paired-chain data the features that could be detected were limited. At a false discovery rate of 0.05, a later analysis linked 16,951 TCR beta sequences to specific HLA alleles. A further reported finding was that TCR beta sequences accurately predicted the HLA-A and HLA-B alleles for most subjects in the first cohort. In vitro tests confirmed that a few of the cytomegalovirus-associated TCR beta chains recognize cytomegalovirus antigens. Most TCR sequences were observed very rarely across donors, whereas some public TCRs were present in many individuals. The study gave a list of over 150 TCR beta chains associated with cytomegalovirus. Correlated functional status among segregating V segments might reflect linkage disequilibrium, but an unknown experimental factor could not be ruled out. A later genetic analysis associated a missense DCLRE1C variant with V-gene and J-gene trimming of TCR beta chains, and an independent cohort replicated the association. For the cohort, immune exposure information was limited to CMV serostatus. According to a later analysis, most CMV-associated TCR beta chains appeared to be HLA-restricted, and the HLA associations seemed to be driven largely by CMV exposure. HLA typing was unavailable for some donors at each locus, so association tests used only the typed subset. According to a later analysis, TCR association rates differed among HLA loci, with DRB1 alleles showing the most associated TCRs and HLA-C alleles showing the fewest.

This clonotype originated in a man between 35 and 55 years old in good health and CMV-seronegative. The sequencing input was PBMCs.

The sequenced DNA: TGTGCCAGCAGTGAATGGTTAGCATCAGATACGCAGTATTTT. Its amino acids are CASSEWLASDTQYF. The rearrangement combines TRBV2 with TRBJ2-3; the D gene identity is not certain. Inclusive of the bounding cysteine and phenylalanine, the CDR3 is 14 residues long. The retained sequence is limited to the CDR3, 42 bases, with the frame set at the first base. V is reduced by 2 bases and J by 4 bases, leaving a spacing of 10 bases between them. The germline V gene specifies SNHLY as CDR1 and FYNNEI as CDR2.